Below are 31 T cell receptor beta chains sequenced from a single sample in a study of cytomegalovirus exposure and HLA in healthy donors. PCR amplification relied on 60 Vbeta primers (plus 13 Jbeta primers). Generated by immunoSEQ multiplex PCR, the TCRdb table keeps only in-frame clones and is missing some. In the table there are around 50,000 clones, about 80% of which are singletons. Sequenced material: PBMCs. These receptor sequences come from a man aged 50-59 years in good health and CMV-seronegative.

The chain recombines TRBV6-1 with TRBJ1-2, with D possibly TRBD1 on 6 matching bases. The CDR3 is made up of 15 amino acids. CDR1 MNHNS and CDR2 SASEGT come from the germline V gene. V was clipped by 5 bases and J by 5 bases, with 18 bases between them. The CDR3 DNA sequence: TGTGCCAGCAGTATTACAGGGTCGGAGGCTTATGGCTACACCTTC. Its protein is CASSITGSEAYGYTF.

The chain joins TRBV30 to TRBJ1-2; 9 bases are a match to TRBD1. The CDR3 runs to 14 residues. After removal of 2 bases from V and 4 bases from J, the junction contained 5 bases not matched to a gene. The V gene's germline CDR1 is GTSNPN and CDR2 SVGIG (reference sequence). The CDR3 is CAWSPGTGSYGYTF. CDR3 DNA sequence: TGTGCCTGGAGTCCCGGGACAGGGTCCTATGGCTACACCTTC.

The chain links TRBV12-5 to TRBJ2-2; TRBD2 matches 8 bases. The length of the CDR3 is 15 residues. CDR1 and CDR2 from the germline V gene are LGHNT and FRNRAP. Trimming took 3 bases from V and 4 from J; bases not matched to a gene: 4. The CDR3 nucleotides are TGTGCTAGTGGTTTTGTAGCGGGGCGCACCGGGGAGCTGTTTTTT. Its translation: CASGFVAGRTGELFF.

This clone was seen once. CDR3 sequence (DNA): TGCGCCAGCAGCCAGGGAAGGGCTAGCGGGGGGGCCCACGAGCAGTACTTC. Its translation is CASSQGRASGGAHEQYF. V and J are TRBV4-3 and TRBJ2-7, with TRBD2 identical over 12 bases. Germline assignment: CDR1 LGHNA and CDR2 YSLEER. The junction had 11 bases not matched to a gene; V was cut back by 3 bases and J by 5 bases. There are 17 residues in the CDR3.

The chain combines TRBV13 with TRBJ1-1; D may be TRBD1 (6 bases). The CDR3 sequence is 13 residues long. CDR1 PRHDT and CDR2 FYEKMQ come from the germline V gene (reference sequence). Trimming cost V 2 bases and J 3 bases, with 7 bases left between them. CDR3 nucleotides: TGTGCCAGCAGCTTAACAGGGCACACTGAAGCTTTCTTT. This codes for CASSLTGHTEAFF.

The chain recombines TRBV7-6 with TRBJ2-2; D is ambiguous. V lost 1 base, J lost 2 bases, and 11 bases lay in between. There are 16 residues in the CDR3. The germline gives CDR1 SGHVS, CDR2 FNYEAQ. The CDR3 coding sequence is TGTGCCAGCAGCTTAGAAGCGAGGAGAAACACCGGGGAGCTGTTTTTT. The encoded protein is CASSLEARRNTGELFF.

The chain links TRBV9 to TRBJ2-3; 10 bases agree with TRBD1. CDR3 length: 17 amino acids. The V and J ends lost 3 bases and 4 bases, in that order; junction bases with no gene match: 11. Per the germline V gene, CDR1 is SGDLS and CDR2 is YYNGEE. The CDR3, as DNA: TGTGCCAGCAGCGCGAGGGGGACAGGGGCCATCCCAGATACGCAGTATTTT. Its translation: CASSARGTGAIPDTQYF.

V usage is TRBV7-8 and J usage is TRBJ1-1; weak D call: TRBD1 (5 bases). The CDR3 contains 18 residues. CDR1 and CDR2 from the germline V gene are SGHVS and FQNEAQ. Trimming took off 6 bases at V and 1 base at J, with 24 bases between the two ends. The DNA for the CDR3 is TGTGCCAGCAGTCTAGGACGTCGGGCGGGGCGCGGGAACACTGAAGCTTTCTTT. Its protein is CASSLGRRAGRGNTEAFF. The variable domain in full, completed from reference TRBV7-8 and TRBJ1-1, reads GAGVSQSPRYKVAKRGQDVALRCDPISGHVSLFWYQQALGQGPEFLTYFQNEAQLDKSGLPSDRFFAERPEGSVSTLKIQRTQQEDSAVYLCASSLGRRAGRGNTEAFFGQGTRLTVV.

This clone has a single count. V is TRBV9 and J is TRBJ2-1; D unclear. Per the germline V gene, CDR1 is SGDLS and CDR2 is YYNGEE. Trimming cost V 0 bases and J 2 bases, with 6 bases left between them. The CDR3 covers 14 residues. The CDR3 reads CASSVGPTYNEQFF. As DNA, the CDR3 is TGTGCCAGCAGCGTAGGGCCCACCTACAATGAGCAGTTCTTC.

This chain uses TRBV9 with TRBJ2-5, with D tentatively TRBD1 (6 bases). The J call is doubtful: the DNA matches TRBJ2-7 better. This CDR3 is built from 13 residues. CDR1 and CDR2 (germline): SGDLS, YYNGEE. The CDR3 reads CASSSKDSYEQYF. CDR3 nucleotides: TGTGCCAGCAGCTCAAAGGACAGCTACGAGCAGTACTTC.

The chain is built from TRBV7-6 and TRBJ2-3; no firm D call. The germline gives CDR1 SGHVS, CDR2 FNYEAQ. This CDR3 has 14 residues. Trimming removed 5 bases from V and 1 base from J, with 10 bases in between. CDR3 in amino acids: CASSPGSRTDTQYF. CDR3 bases: TGTGCCAGCAGCCCCGGGTCCCGCACAGATACGCAGTATTTT.

This sequence joins TRBV7-9 and TRBJ1-3, with 9 positions matching TRBD1. J was trimmed by 4 bases and V by 5 bases; bases with no gene match: 9. Germline V gene lookup returns CDR1 SEHNR and CDR2 FQNEAQ (reference sequence). CDR3 size: 16 residues. CDR3: CASSKHGTGTGNTIYF. The CDR3 nucleotides read TGTGCCAGCAGCAAACACGGGACAGGGACCGGAAACACCATATATTTT. Complete variable domain (other parts from reference TRBV7-9 and TRBJ1-3): DTGVSQNPRHKITKRGQNVTFRCDPISEHNRLYWYRQTLGQGPEFLTYFQNEAQLEKSRLLSDRFSAERPKGSFSTLEIQRTEQGDSAMYLCASSKHGTGTGNTIYFGEGSWLTVV.

This chain connects TRBV7-9 to TRBJ2-7; TRBD1 aligns across 10 bases. Germline CDR1 SEHNR, CDR2 FQNEAQ (reference sequence). This CDR3 region has 13 residues. J was trimmed by 3 bases and V by 5 bases; bases with no gene match: 1. The CDR3 DNA follows: TGTGCCAGCAGCCGGGACAGGGGCTACGAGCAGTACTTC. Translation gives CASSRDRGYEQYF.

CDR3 region: CASSWGQSYGYTF. CDR3 DNA sequence: TGTGCCAGTAGTTGGGGACAGAGCTATGGCTACACCTTC. V and J are TRBV19 and TRBJ1-2, with TRBD1 matching 7 bases. CDR3 length equals 13 residues. CDR1 LNHDA and CDR2 SQIVND come from the germline V gene (reference sequence). V shed 5 bases, J shed 4 bases, and the junction held 4 bases outside the gene matches.

The chain combines TRBV5-5 with TRBJ2-5; 11 bases align to TRBD2. V shed 0 bases and J 5 bases; nucleotides not matched to a gene: 6. The CDR3 has 16 residues. CDR1 and CDR2 (germline): SGHKS, YYEKEE (reference sequence). The chain's CDR3 is CASSLVVSGGAETQYF. CDR3 coding DNA: TGTGCCAGCAGCTTGGTAGTTAGCGGGGGGGCGGAGACCCAGTACTTC.

J is TRBJ2-1 and V is TRBV19; 10 bases are shared with TRBD2. Germline loops: CDR1 LNHDA, CDR2 SQIVND (reference sequence). V shed 6 bases and J 7 bases; nucleotides not matched to a gene: 6. The CDR3 has 14 residues. CDR3 amino acids: CASRSGGAYNEQFF. The CDR3 DNA reads as TGTGCCAGTAGGAGCGGGGGGGCTTATAATGAGCAGTTCTTC.

The chain joins TRBV5-1 to TRBJ1-4; the D gene is possibly TRBD1 (5 bases). This CDR3 has 15 residues. V lost 0 bases to trimming and J lost 8 bases, with 14 bases between them. Germline V gives CDR1 SGHRS, CDR2 YFSETQ. CDR3 amino acids: CASSLVVGEAEKLFF. The CDR3 coding sequence is TGCGCCAGCAGCTTGGTGGTAGGGGAAGCGGAAAAACTGTTTTTT.

V is TRBV7-2 and J is TRBJ1-2; the match to TRBD1 covers 7 bases. The CDR3 has 15 residues. V gave up 4 bases and J gave up 6 bases; unmatched junction bases: 11. Germline V gives CDR1 SGHTA, CDR2 FQGNSA. The CDR3 DNA follows: TGTGCCAGCAGCTCCTACTTGACAGGGCTTAATGGCTACACCTTC. This gives the protein CASSSYLTGLNGYTF.

The gene calls are TRBV19 and TRBJ1-1, with D perhaps TRBD1 (5 bases). Germline assignment: CDR1 LNHDA and CDR2 SQIVND (reference sequence). V was clipped by 6 bases and J by 3 bases, with 14 bases between them. This CDR3 is built from 14 residues. Here the CDR3 DNA reads TGTGCCAGTAGGGGAGGGACCCGGGACACTGAAGCTTTCTTT. It specifies CASRGGTRDTEAFF.

V usage is TRBV4-3 and J usage is TRBJ1-6; D is undetermined. Germline V gives CDR1 LGHNA, CDR2 YSLEER. This CDR3 is built from 16 residues. The germline V and J ends were trimmed by 0 bases and 9 bases, with 15 bases remaining between them. In nucleotides, the CDR3 is TGCGCCAGCAGCCAAGATACGGCGATCAGCGGTTCACCCCTCCACTTT. Its translation: CASSQDTAISGSPLHF.

The chain is built from TRBV5-1 and TRBJ2-5; 7 bases are a match to TRBD1. CDR3 length: 13 residues. The junction had 2 bases not matched to a gene; V was cut back by 4 bases and J by 2 bases. In germline, CDR1 is SGHRS, CDR2 YFSETQ. The CDR3 here is CASSTTGQETQYF. CDR3 bases: TGCGCCAGCAGCACGACAGGGCAAGAGACCCAGTACTTC. Complete variable domain (other parts from reference TRBV5-1 and TRBJ2-5): KAGVTQTPRYLIKTRGQQVTLSCSPISGHRSVSWYQQTPGQGLQFLFEYFSETQRNKGNFPGRFSGRQFSNSRSEMNVSTLELGDSALYLCASSTTGQETQYFGPGTRLLVL.

J is TRBJ1-6 and V is TRBV25-1; weak D call: TRBD1 (5 bases). Germline lookup yields CDR1 MGHDK and CDR2 SYGVNS. Between the trimmed V and J ends, which lost 0 bases and 3 bases, there was a span of 9 bases. CDR3 length: 16 residues. The chain's CDR3 is CASSEYGRVYNSPLHF. The CDR3 DNA reads as TGTGCCAGCAGTGAATATGGCAGGGTCTATAATTCACCCCTCCACTTT. The full variable domain, in which reference TRBV25-1 and TRBJ1-6 provide the parts outside the CDR3, is EADIYQTPRYLVIGTGKKITLECSQTMGHDKMYWYQQDPGMELHLIHYSYGVNSTEKGDLSSESTVSRIRTEHFPLTLESARPSHTSQYLCASSEYGRVYNSPLHFGNGTRLTVT.

This clone showed up just a few times. V usage is TRBV4-2 and J usage is TRBJ2-2, with TRBD2 matching 11 bases. The V and J ends lost 3 bases and 0 bases, in that order; junction bases with no gene match: 3. The CDR3 is 17 residues long. The germline gives CDR1 LGHNA, CDR2 YNFKEQ. CDR3 region: CASSQGTSGANTGELFF. Written as DNA, the CDR3 is TGTGCCAGCAGCCAGGGGACTAGCGGTGCGAACACCGGGGAGCTGTTTTTT.

The chain employs TRBV19 and TRBJ2-1, with D possibly TRBD2 on 7 matching bases. Trimming cost V 3 bases and J 10 bases, with 13 bases left between them. The CDR3 totals 13 residues. Germline CDR1 and CDR2: LNHDA and SQIVND (reference sequence). For the CDR3, the DNA is TGTGCCAGTAGTATGGGAGGGGGACTGGAGCAGTTCTTC. It specifies CASSMGGGLEQFF.

The chain has TRBV30 and TRBJ1-6; D gene unclear. The V and J ends lost 3 bases and 7 bases respectively, with 13 bases between them. This CDR3 has 14 residues. Germline CDR1 GTSNPN, CDR2 SVGIG (reference sequence). CDR3 sequence: CAWSAGDPNSPLHF. Here the CDR3 DNA reads TGTGCCTGGAGCGCCGGAGATCCAAATTCACCCCTCCACTTT.

Concerning this clone: The junction and the germline gene differ at one end; a read error may be behind it. This rearrangement joins TRBV5-8 to TRBJ2-1; TRBD2 agrees at 7 bases. The CDR3 is made up of 15 amino acids. CDR1 and CDR2 (germline): SGHTS, YDEGEE. CDR3 protein: CASNQGDGGSNGQFF. The CDR3 DNA follows: TGTGCCAGCAACCAAGGGGACGGGGGGTCGAATGGGCAGTTCTTC.

The V call is TRBV11-2, the J call TRBJ2-7, with 7 positions matching TRBD1. Germline values: CDR1 SGHAT, CDR2 FQNNGV. CDR3 length: 15 amino acids. Unmatched junction bases numbered 6, after V lost 4 bases and J lost 0 bases. The CDR3, as DNA: TGTGCCAGCAGCTCTAGGACAGGCCCCTCCTACGAGCAGTACTTC. Protein product: CASSSRTGPSYEQYF.

This clone was recorded a few times. The chain joins TRBV27 to TRBJ2-7, with 8 bases that match TRBD1. This CDR3 is 13 amino acids long. J gave up 3 bases and V 6 bases, and 4 bases lay outside the gene matches. Germline-derived CDR1 and CDR2 are MNHEY and SMNVEV (reference sequence). The CDR3, as DNA: TGTGCCAGCAGGGGGGACAGGAGCTACGAGCAGTACTTC. This codes for CASRGDRSYEQYF.

This clone has just one count. The chain carries TRBV5-1 and TRBJ1-2; TRBD1 matches at 8 bases. CDR3 length: 14 residues. Unmatched junction bases numbered 8, after V lost 4 bases and J lost 6 bases. Per the germline V gene, CDR1 is SGHRS and CDR2 is YFSETQ. Written as DNA, the CDR3 is TGCGCCAGCAGCACTGCAGGGGGCTCGGATGGCTACACCTTC. Protein: CASSTAGGSDGYTF.

V usage is TRBV27 and J usage is TRBJ2-3; D remains unclear. The V gene's germline CDR1 is MNHEY and CDR2 SMNVEV (reference sequence). V was pared by 0 bases and J by 2 bases, with 9 bases between. The length of the CDR3 is 15 residues. The CDR3 DNA sequence: TGTGCCAGCAGTTTATCTCAGATTATCACAGATACGCAGTATTTT. Translated: CASSLSQIITDTQYF.

The chain recombines TRBV7-2 with TRBJ2-1, with D possibly matching TRBD2 (7 bases). Germline CDR1 SGHTA, CDR2 FQGNSA. Trimming pared 5 bases from V and 5 bases from J, leaving 13 bases between. This CDR3 is 14 amino acids long. CDR3 in DNA: TGTGCCAGCAGCCCCCCCGGGGGGCACAATGAGCAGTTCTTC. Translated: CASSPPGGHNEQFF.